The 31 T cell receptor beta chains presented below share a single source sample, sequenced in a study of control samples from healthy donors and cancer patients. Assay: immunoSEQ multiplex PCR; the TCRdb copy retains only in-frame clones and omits some. The sample has approximately 94,000 clones, roughly 87% seen once. Material for sequencing was blood. Receptors were obtained from a woman between 50 and 59 years old in good health.

The chain links TRBV2 to TRBJ1-5; tentative D call: TRBD1 (6 bases). Germline V gene sequence: CDR1 SNHLY, CDR2 FYNNEI. The V end was cut by 7 bases, the J end by 2 bases, with 21 bases between. This CDR3 region has 17 residues. The CDR3 here is CASTPDRFKGGNQPQHF. Here the CDR3 DNA reads TGTGCCAGCACCCCCGACAGGTTTAAGGGGGGCAATCAGCCCCAGCATTTT. Full variable domain (outside the CDR3, taken from reference TRBV2 and TRBJ1-5): EPEVTQTPSHQVTQMGQEVILRCVPISNHLYFYWYRQILGQKVEFLVSFYNNEISEKSEIFDDQFSVERPDGSNFTLKIRSTKLEDSAMYFCASTPDRFKGGNQPQHFGDGTRLSIL.

This clone was found once. This sequence joins TRBV7-2 and TRBJ2-2; tentatively, D is TRBD2 (6 bases). The CDR3 sequence is 13 residues long. Germline values: CDR1 SGHTA, CDR2 FQGNSA. Trimming cost V 8 bases and J 2 bases, with 9 bases left between them. CDR3 DNA: TGTGCCAGCCGGGGGACCAACACCGGGGAGCTGTTTTTT. It specifies CASRGTNTGELFF.

This chain uses TRBV9 with TRBJ2-5; 8 bases agree with TRBD2. The V and J ends lost 5 bases and 5 bases, in that order; junction bases with no gene match: 11. This CDR3 is 15 amino acids long. Germline V gene lookup returns CDR1 SGDLS and CDR2 YYNGEE. CDR3 loop: CASRRGLVGSETQYF. The DNA of the CDR3 is TGTGCCAGCAGGAGGGGACTAGTGGGAAGTGAGACCCAGTACTTC.

This chain joins TRBV6-1 and TRBJ2-3; 10 positions match TRBD2. The CDR3 is 15 residues long. Germline CDR1 reads MNHNS; CDR2 reads SASEGT. The V gene end was trimmed by 2 bases and the J gene end by 4 bases; junction bases not matched to a gene: 3. The CDR3 DNA follows: TGTGCCAGCAGTGAAAAAAGCGGGGGGGCAGATACGCAGTATTTT. Protein sequence: CASSEKSGGADTQYF.

This clone occurred once. This chain links TRBV7-8 with TRBJ2-1; 13 positions agree with TRBD2. V trimming: 5 bases; J trimming: 5 bases; junction bases outside the gene matches: 6. This CDR3 comprises 16 residues. Germline loops: CDR1 SGHVS, CDR2 FQNEAQ. CDR3 residues: CASSRSGTSGNNEQFF. DNA of the CDR3: TGTGCCAGCAGCAGATCCGGGACTAGCGGGAACAATGAGCAGTTCTTC.

The V and J genes are TRBV3-1 (or the pseudogene TRBV3-2) and TRBJ1-2, with TRBD1 matching over 9 bases. From germline, CDR1 is LGHDT and CDR2 YNNKEL (reference sequence). V shed 4 bases, J shed 5 bases, and the junction held 5 bases outside the gene matches. The CDR3 covers 14 residues. This CDR3 is CASSPWTGEYGYTF. In nucleotides, the CDR3 is TGTGCCAGCAGCCCATGGACAGGGGAGTATGGCTACACCTTC.

This rearrangement joins TRBV10-2 to TRBJ2-7; D is unresolved. The CDR3 contains 11 residues. Germline V gene data show CDR1 as WSHSY and CDR2 as SAAADI. V was trimmed by 3 bases and J by 3 bases, leaving 3 bases between them. CDR3: CASSDYYEQYV. DNA for the CDR3: TGCGCCAGCAGTGATTACTACGAGCAGTACGTC.

This chain links TRBV7-9 with TRBJ2-6; D not certain. The CDR3 contains 15 residues. V was cut by 8 bases and J by 3 bases, with 14 bases left in between. Per the germline V gene, CDR1 is SEHNR and CDR2 is FQNEAQ (reference sequence). CDR3: CASGQAQGGANVLTF. In DNA form, the CDR3 reads TGTGCCAGCGGGCAGGCACAAGGTGGGGCCAACGTCCTGACTTTC.

The J gene is TRBJ1-3, the V gene TRBV5-8; TRBD1 might be the D (6 bases). The CDR3 is made up of 14 amino acids. The ends were cut back, 5 bases at V and 2 bases at J, with 11 bases in the middle. Germline values: CDR1 SGHTS, CDR2 YDEGEE. The chain's CDR3 is CASRRRGAGNTIYF. The CDR3 DNA is TGTGCCAGCAGACGCAGGGGCGCTGGAAACACCATATATTTT.

V is TRBV7-9 and J is TRBJ1-2; D is undetermined. The CDR3 has 12 residues. Germline CDR1 is SEHNR and CDR2 is FQNEAQ (reference sequence). The germline V and J ends were trimmed by 2 bases and 8 bases, with 9 bases remaining between them. The CDR3 bases are TGTGCCAGCAGCTTATCGCCGGGGGGCTACACCTTC. This gives the protein CASSLSPGGYTF.

The chain recombines TRBV18 with TRBJ1-6; D might be TRBD1 (5 bases). The CDR3 contains 14 residues. Trimming took off 2 bases at V and 4 bases at J, with 6 bases between the two ends. CDR1 and CDR2 from the germline V gene are KGHSH and LQKENI. CDR3 DNA: TGTGCCAGCTCACCATCAGGGTATAATTCACCCCTCCACTTT. It codes for CASSPSGYNSPLHF.

V is TRBV9 and J is TRBJ2-2; TRBD2 agrees at 7 bases. J gave up 1 base and V 0 bases, and 3 bases lay outside the gene matches. The germline V gene has CDR1 SGDLS and CDR2 YYNGEE. The CDR3 extends over 16 amino acids. CDR3 in amino acids: CASSVGAGLNTGELFF. The CDR3 DNA reads as TGTGCCAGCAGCGTAGGAGCGGGATTGAACACCGGGGAGCTGTTTTTT.

This clone was recorded once. The J gene is TRBJ2-7, the V gene TRBV9; the D call may be TRBD1 or TRBD2 (5 bases each). V was trimmed by 3 bases and J by 3 bases, leaving 10 bases between them. The CDR3 has 13 amino acids. Germline CDR1 and CDR2: SGDLS and YYNGEE. The CDR3 bases are TGTGCCAGCAGCGCCGGGACCCACTACGAGCAGTACTTC. Its protein product is CASSAGTHYEQYF.

The chain employs TRBV7-9 and TRBJ2-1; 14 bases map to TRBD2. Trimming took 6 bases from V and 3 from J; bases not matched to a gene: 7. This CDR3 is 17 amino acids long. Per the germline V gene, CDR1 is SEHNR and CDR2 is FQNEAQ (reference sequence). CDR3 sequence: CASSLPGTSGGYNEQFF. For the CDR3, the DNA is TGTGCCAGCAGTTTGCCCGGGACTAGCGGGGGCTACAATGAGCAGTTCTTC.

The chain is built from TRBV27 and TRBJ2-1, with 9 positions matching TRBD2. J was trimmed by 3 bases and V by 5 bases; bases with no gene match: 11. This CDR3 has 17 amino acids. Germline CDR1 and CDR2: MNHEY and SMNVEV (reference sequence). DNA for the CDR3: TGTGCCAGCAGTCCGCCCAGTCCGACTAGCGGCTACAATGAGCAGTTCTTC. Translation: CASSPPSPTSGYNEQFF.

V is TRBV21-1 and J is TRBJ1-3. TRBV21-1 is annotated as a pseudogene. This CDR3 spans 11 amino acids. CDR3 loop: CASSKANTIYF. The CDR3 nucleotides read TGTGCCAGCAGCAAAGCGAACACCATATATTTT.

This chain connects TRBV7-8 to TRBJ1-3; D unclear. CDR3 length: 13 amino acids. Germline CDR1 SGHVS, CDR2 FQNEAQ. V lost 0 bases and J lost 6, with 6 bases in between. The DNA of the CDR3 is TGTGCCAGCAGCTTAGCGCACAAAAACACCATATATTTT. This encodes CASSLAHKNTIYF.

A word on this clone: This same CDR3 is encoded by further DNA sequences in the sample. The gene calls are TRBV15 and TRBJ1-2; TRBD1 matches 8 bases. CDR1 and CDR2 (germline): LNHNV, YYDKDF (reference sequence). CDR3 length equals 19 residues. V was pared by 0 bases and J by 8 bases, with 20 bases of the junction left unmatched. The CDR3 loop is CATSRDHGDGQGRGYGYTF. The CDR3 DNA follows: TGTGCCACCAGCAGAGACCACGGAGACGGACAGGGTCGCGGCTACGGCTACACCTTC.

The genes are TRBV9 and TRBJ2-7, with D maybe TRBD1 (5 bases). V was clipped by 4 bases and J by 4 bases, with 9 bases between them. CDR1 is SGDLS and CDR2 is YYNGEE in the germline V gene. The CDR3 has 12 residues. CDR3 in DNA: TGTGCCAGCAGCTTCCAGGGTTACGAGCAGTACTTC. Amino acids: CASSFQGYEQYF.

The gene calls are TRBV3-1 (or the pseudogene TRBV3-2) and TRBJ2-7, with TRBD2 identical over 8 bases. The CDR3 is 16 amino acids. J gave up 7 bases and V 4 bases, and 15 bases lay outside the gene matches. From germline, CDR1 is LGHDT and CDR2 YNNKEL (reference sequence). In nucleotides, the CDR3 is TGTGCCAGCAGCCCCACGGGGCGGGGGGCCCCCGGGGAGCAGTACTTC. Translating it yields CASSPTGRGAPGEQYF.

The rearrangement uses TRBV2 and TRBJ2-5, with a weak D call TRBD2 (7 bases). The CDR3 consists of 12 residues. Germline V gene sequence: CDR1 SNHLY, CDR2 FYNNEI. Trimming pared 7 bases from V and 5 bases from J, leaving 11 bases between. As DNA, the CDR3 is TGTGCCAGCATAGGGGGGGTTGAGACCCAGTACTTC. Its translation: CASIGGVETQYF.

This rearrangement joins TRBV9 to TRBJ2-1; D assignment may be TRBD1 or TRBD2 (5 bases each). There are 15 residues in the CDR3. CDR1 and CDR2 (germline): SGDLS, YYNGEE. V was clipped by 4 bases and J by 7 bases, with 18 bases between them. CDR3 in amino acids: CASSPGGGRQNEQFF. The DNA of the CDR3 is TGTGCCAGCAGCCCCGGAGGTGGCAGACAGAATGAGCAGTTCTTC.

This chain links TRBV4-3 with TRBJ2-1, with D unresolved. The V gene lost 3 bases and the J gene lost 8 bases, with 11 bases spanning the gap. The CDR3 is made up of 13 amino acids. Germline V gene lookup returns CDR1 LGHNA and CDR2 YSLEER. The CDR3 DNA reads TGCGCCAGCAGCCAGGGGTTTGTCTATGAGCAGTTCTTC. Protein product: CASSQGFVYEQFF.

The chain joins TRBV19 to TRBJ1-2; 8 bases agree with TRBD1. Germline CDR1 is LNHDA and CDR2 is SQIVND (reference sequence). The CDR3 has 15 amino acids. Germline trimming cut 5 bases from V and 7 bases from J; bases unmatched to any gene: 12. CDR3 amino acids: CASSPRTGIGIGYTF. CDR3 in DNA: TGTGCCAGTAGTCCCCGGACAGGGATCGGCATTGGCTACACCTTC.

The rearrangement links TRBV7-3 to TRBJ1-1; 8 bases line up with TRBD1. In germline, CDR1 is SGHTA, CDR2 FQGTGA. This CDR3 spans 15 amino acids. The V gene end was trimmed by 2 bases and the J gene end by 1 base; junction bases not matched to a gene: 3. CDR3 nucleotides: TGTGCCAGCAGCTTAGGCAGGGGGCGGAACACTGAAGCTTTCTTT. Translating it yields CASSLGRGRNTEAFF.

The chain combines TRBV3-1 (or the pseudogene TRBV3-2) with TRBJ1-1; TRBD1 might be the D (6 bases). V lost 0 bases, J lost 3 bases, and 20 bases lay in between. The CDR3 is 18 amino acids. CDR1 and CDR2 from the germline V gene are LGHDT and YNNKEL (reference sequence). The CDR3 loop reads CASSQDRKLSDRDTEAFF. Written as DNA, the CDR3 is TGTGCCAGCAGCCAAGACCGAAAGCTTTCGGACAGAGACACTGAAGCTTTCTTT.

This clone was detected only once. The chain uses TRBV7-9 and TRBJ1-5; tentatively, D is TRBD1 (5 bases). Per the germline V gene, CDR1 is SEHNR and CDR2 is FQNEAQ (reference sequence). The CDR3 spans 15 residues. V was shortened by 4 bases and J by 5 bases, with 15 bases between the two germline ends. The CDR3 loop is CASSSRDVGDQPQHF. DNA of the CDR3: TGTGCCAGCAGCTCTCGGGACGTCGGGGATCAGCCCCAGCATTTT. Variable domain in full (rest from reference TRBV7-9 and TRBJ1-5): DTGVSQNPRHKITKRGQNVTFRCDPISEHNRLYWYRQTLGQGPEFLTYFQNEAQLEKSRLLSDRFSAERPKGSFSTLEIQRTEQGDSAMYLCASSSRDVGDQPQHFGDGTRLSIL.

The rearrangement links TRBV15 to TRBJ1-6, with no clear D. This CDR3 comprises 15 residues. Trimming took 1 base from V and 4 from J, leaving 8 bases between them. Germline lookup yields CDR1 LNHNV and CDR2 YYDKDF (reference sequence). This CDR3 reads CATSRVLVYNSPLHF. In DNA, the CDR3 is TGTGCCACCAGCAGAGTTTTGGTGTATAATTCACCCCTCCACTTT.

The chain uses TRBV11-3 and TRBJ2-6; D remains ambiguous. The V end was cut by 1 base, the J end by 1 base, with 5 bases between. The CDR3 contains 15 residues. The germline gives CDR1 SGHNT, CDR2 YENEEA. The CDR3 loop reads CASSLGGSGANVLTF. The CDR3 nucleotides read TGTGCCAGCAGCTTAGGGGGATCTGGGGCCAACGTCCTGACTTTC.

This clone was counted a single time. The chain joins TRBV6-5 to TRBJ1-5, with D unresolved. Germline assignment: CDR1 MNHEY and CDR2 SVGAGI. This CDR3 comprises 14 residues. With 4 bases removed from V and 10 bases from J, the gap between germline ends came to 17 bases. DNA of the CDR3: TGTGCCAGCAGTTGCTGGAGACTAGGGTCCCCCCAGCATTTT. This sequence encodes CASSCWRLGSPQHF.

The chain's CDR3 is CAWSMGDEQYF. The CDR3 region has the DNA TGTGCCTGGTCCATGGGGGACGAGCAGTACTTC. The chain employs TRBV30 and TRBJ2-7, with D perhaps given as TRBD1 or TRBD2 (5 bases each). V was cut by 5 bases and J by 5 bases, with 10 bases left in between. The germline V gene has CDR1 GTSNPN and CDR2 SVGIG (reference sequence). This CDR3 comprises 11 residues.